This T cell receptor beta chain was obtained from a study of blood T cell repertoires in COVID-19. As regards this clone: The identical CDR3 is also encoded by other nucleotide sequences in the sample.

The data were produced by immunoSEQ multiplex PCR, yet TCRdb's version contains in-frame clones alone and is incomplete. This sample has 52,000 or so clones; approximately 84% occur once, and the top ten carry 25% to 30%. CDR1 LGHDT and CDR2 YNNKEL come from the germline V gene (reference sequence). The trim removed 5 bases at V and 2 bases at J, leaving 3 bases unmatched. The CDR3 length is 14 residues. The clonotype originates from a human donor in a cohort sampled during active COVID-19. This chain links TRBV3-1 (or the pseudogene TRBV3-2) with TRBJ2-7, with 10 bases matching TRBD1. What was sequenced was peripheral blood. The CDR3 DNA reads as TGTGCCAGCAGCTTGGGACAGGGGACCTACGAGCAGTACTTC. It codes for CASSLGQGTYEQYF.